These 14 T cell receptor beta chains originate from one sample sequenced in a study of cytomegalovirus exposure and HLA in healthy donors. Profiling relied on immunoSEQ multiplex PCR, and the TCRdb table lists in-frame clones only, not all of them. The sample shows roughly 150,000 clones, more than 75% of them seen only once. Sequenced sample: PBMCs. Receptors originate from a man between 18 and 29 years old in good health and CMV-seropositive.

The CDR3 is CASSQSTDTQYF. DNA of the CDR3: TGTGCCAGCAGCCAAAGCACAGATACGCAGTATTTT. The chain employs TRBV9 and TRBJ2-3; D unresolved. Germline loops: CDR1 SGDLS, CDR2 YYNGEE. V was shortened by 4 bases and J by 0 bases, with 3 bases between the two germline ends. This CDR3 has 12 residues.

The chain employs TRBV5-1 and TRBJ1-4; possible D gene TRBD1, 6 bases. Germline-derived CDR1 and CDR2 are SGHRS and YFSETQ. This CDR3 has 12 residues. Trimming took off 4 bases at V and 10 bases at J, with 11 bases between the two ends. In DNA, the CDR3 is TGCGCCAGCAGCCAGGACAGCCTAAAACTGTTTTTT. This translates into CASSQDSLKLFF. The full variable domain, in which reference TRBV5-1 and TRBJ1-4 provide the parts outside the CDR3, is KAGVTQTPRYLIKTRGQQVTLSCSPISGHRSVSWYQQTPGQGLQFLFEYFSETQRNKGNFPGRFSGRQFSNSRSEMNVSTLELGDSALYLCASSQDSLKLFFGSGTQLSVL.

This chain joins TRBV5-1 and TRBJ1-1, with 8 bases aligning to TRBD1. CDR3 length: 14 amino acids. Germline assignment: CDR1 SGHRS and CDR2 YFSETQ. With 4 bases clipped from V and 1 base from J, the junction kept 3 bases outside the gene matches. The CDR3 is CASSRGQGNTEAFF. As DNA, the CDR3 is TGCGCCAGCAGCCGCGGACAGGGGAACACTGAAGCTTTCTTT.

Note on this clone: One junction end does not reproduce the germline sequence, and a read error may be involved. V gene TRBV29-1 combines with J gene TRBJ1-2; maybe TRBD1 (6 bases). This CDR3 is 13 amino acids long. Germline CDR1 SQVTM, CDR2 ANQGSEA. The CDR3 reads CSVATGTKYGYTF. CDR3 in DNA: TGCAGCGTTGCTACAGGGACTAAATATGGCTACACCTTC.

The V call is TRBV6-1, the J call TRBJ2-7; unclear D gene. V lost 8 bases to trimming and J lost 4 bases, with 15 bases between them. Germline CDR1 is MNHNS and CDR2 is SASEGT. This CDR3 spans 13 amino acids. In nucleotides, the CDR3 is TGTGCCAGCGAGACCGCGCCTAGGTACGAGCAGTACTTC. Its protein is CASETAPRYEQYF.

The chain uses TRBV4-2 and TRBJ2-7; TRBD1 is a possible D gene (6 bases). The CDR3 consists of 14 residues. Germline CDR1 and CDR2: LGHNA and YNFKEQ. Trimming cost V 0 bases and J 6 bases, with 12 bases left between them. The CDR3 nucleotides read TGTGCCAGCAGCCAAGACAGGGGTCAGATCGAGCAGTACTTC. It yields the protein CASSQDRGQIEQYF.

V usage is TRBV29-1 and J usage is TRBJ2-2, with TRBD2 matching over 12 bases. The junction had 9 bases not matched to a gene; V was cut back by 4 bases and J by 3 bases. The CDR3 runs 17 residues. Per germline, CDR1 SQVTM and CDR2 ANQGSEA. CDR3 sequence reads: CSVGTGLAGGYTGELFF. CDR3 bases: TGCAGCGTTGGGACAGGTCTAGCGGGAGGGTACACCGGGGAGCTGTTTTTT.

The chain is built from TRBV5-1 and TRBJ2-3; perhaps TRBD1 as D (6 bases). Trimming stripped 1 base from V and 1 base from J, with 10 bases between. Germline CDR1 and CDR2: SGHRS and YFSETQ. CDR3 length: 15 residues. The CDR3: CASSLSAGGTDTQYF. For the CDR3, the DNA is TGCGCCAGCAGCTTGAGCGCAGGGGGCACAGATACGCAGTATTTT.

V is TRBV5-1 and J is TRBJ1-4, with 9 bases that match TRBD1. Germline V gene sequence: CDR1 SGHRS, CDR2 YFSETQ. Losses at the gene ends were 0 bases for V and 8 bases for J; bases not matched to a gene: 8. The CDR3 has 16 residues. The CDR3 loop reads CASSLEGQGVGEKLFF. The CDR3 DNA reads TGCGCCAGCAGCTTGGAGGGACAGGGCGTTGGGGAAAAACTGTTTTTT.

This clone was counted once. CDR3 nucleotides: TGTGCCATCAGTGGGGACAGGGCCCGAGGTGCTTTCTTT. It encodes CAISGDRARGAFF. The rearrangement links TRBV10-3 to TRBJ1-1, with 9 bases matching TRBD1. Trimming cost V 4 bases and J 11 bases; bases outside gene matches: 8. Germline V gene lookup returns CDR1 ENHRY and CDR2 SYGVKD. The CDR3 is 13 residues long.

This sequence joins TRBV27 and TRBJ1-2, with 7 bases matching TRBD1. Germline V gene lookup returns CDR1 MNHEY and CDR2 SMNVEV (reference sequence). The CDR3 sequence is 16 residues long. J lost 0 bases, V lost 6 bases, and 10 bases had no gene match. CDR3 DNA: TGTGCCAGCAGGCAACCAGGGACAGTTTCTAACTATGGCTACACCTTC. Translated, it gives CASRQPGTVSNYGYTF.

The J gene is TRBJ1-2, the V gene TRBV27; D ambiguous. CDR3 length: 14 amino acids. Germline V CDR1 and CDR2: MNHEY, SMNVEV (reference sequence). V was trimmed by 2 bases and J by 0 bases, leaving 7 bases between them. CDR3: CASSLGPPNYGYTF. The DNA of the CDR3 is TGTGCCAGCAGTTTAGGGCCACCTAACTATGGCTACACCTTC.

This chain links TRBV18 with TRBJ2-1; TRBD2 agrees at 9 bases. With 3 bases clipped from V and 7 bases from J, the junction kept 7 bases outside the gene matches. CDR1 is KGHSH, CDR2 LQKENI, per germline. The CDR3 totals 15 residues. For the CDR3, the DNA is TGTGCCAGCTCACCGGCGGGAGGGCCTCTGAATGAGCAGTTCTTC. It is translated as CASSPAGGPLNEQFF.

The rearrangement uses TRBV2 and TRBJ2-5, with no clear D. CDR1 is SNHLY, CDR2 FYNNEI, per germline. Between the trimmed V and J ends, which lost 3 bases and 0 bases, there was a span of 5 bases. The CDR3 length is 13 residues. CDR3 amino acids: CASSEGYQETQYF. The CDR3 DNA reads as TGTGCCAGCAGTGAGGGCTACCAAGAGACCCAGTACTTC.